These 15 T cell receptor beta chains share one sample of origin, sequenced in a study of T-cell reconstitution after alpha-beta-depleted transplantation in children. TCRbeta library preparation incorporated unique molecular identifiers. One entry per CDR3 protein, called by TCRdb with MiXCR from the PCR reads. The sample has hundreds of thousands of distinct CDR3 sequences; roughly 10% are singletons. Material: PBMCs, obtained before TCRalphabeta/CD19-depleted stem cell transplant. The receptor set was obtained from a child younger than two with acute myeloid leukemia, due to receive a stem cell transplant.

The chain joins TRBV9 to TRBJ2-1; D possibly matches TRBD1 or TRBD2 (5 bases each). CDR1 is SGDLS and CDR2 is YYNGEE in the germline V gene. The V end was cut by 4 bases, the J end by 8 bases, with 19 bases between. The CDR3 has 15 amino acids. The CDR3 region is CASSTGPPPLDEQFF. The DNA of the CDR3 is TGTGCCAGCAGCACGGGACCACCTCCCTTGGATGAGCAGTTCTTC.

This clonotype was counted only a few times. J is TRBJ2-1 and V is TRBV7-2; 11 bases are a match to TRBD2. This CDR3 contains 16 residues. With V trimmed by 1 base and J by 9 bases, 8 bases remained unmatched. Germline V gene sequence: CDR1 SGHTA, CDR2 FQGNSA. The CDR3 DNA follows: TGTGCCAGCAGCTTAGTTGGTAGCGGGAGGGCCGGTGAGCAGTTCTTC. Amino acids: CASSLVGSGRAGEQFF.

This clonotype was observed at least ten times. The chain joins TRBV18 to TRBJ1-2, with TRBD1 matching 9 bases. From germline, CDR1 is KGHSH and CDR2 LQKENI. J was trimmed by 4 bases and V by 6 bases; bases with no gene match: 6. The CDR3 is made up of 14 amino acids. The CDR3 coding sequence is TGTGCCAGCTCCCTCCCGGGACAGGGCTATGGCTACACCTTC. This codes for CASSLPGQGYGYTF. Together with reference TRBV18 and TRBJ1-2, the CDR3 gives the full variable domain: NAGVMQNPRHLVRRRGQEARLRCSPMKGHSHVYWYRQLPEEGLKFMVYLQKENIIDESGMPKERFSAEFPKEGPSILRIQQVVRGDSAAYFCASSLPGQGYGYTFGSGTRLTVV.

This clonotype appeared many times. The genes are TRBV20-1 and TRBJ2-3, with 10 bases fitting TRBD2. The CDR3 is 13 residues long. The V gene's germline CDR1 is DFQATT and CDR2 SNEGSKA (reference sequence). V was clipped by 4 bases and J by 4 bases; unmatched bases: 2. The CDR3 here is CSATGTSADTQYF. For the CDR3, the DNA is TGCAGTGCTACTGGGACTAGCGCAGATACGCAGTATTTT.

This clonotype was counted ten times or more. As DNA, the CDR3 is TGTGCCAGCAGGACTAGCGGGAGCTCCTACGAGCAGTACTTC. It yields the protein CASRTSGSSYEQYF. V and J are TRBV7-2 and TRBJ2-7, with 12 bases lining up with TRBD2. The junction had 0 bases not matched to a gene; V was cut back by 6 bases and J by 0 bases. This CDR3 has 14 residues. CDR1 and CDR2 from the germline V gene are SGHTA and FQGNSA.

This clonotype occurred many times. This chain uses TRBV10-3 with TRBJ2-3; TRBD2 matches at 10 bases. The trim removed 10 bases at V and 4 bases at J, leaving 5 bases unmatched. This CDR3 contains 13 residues. CDR1 is ENHRY and CDR2 is SYGVKD in the germline V gene. This CDR3 is CATSGGAPDTQYF. As DNA, the CDR3 is TGTGCCACAAGCGGGGGGGCCCCAGATACGCAGTATTTT.

This clonotype was observed at least ten times. This rearrangement joins TRBV2 to TRBJ2-5; tentatively, D is TRBD2 (5 bases). V was trimmed by 8 bases and J by 7 bases, leaving 8 bases between them. The germline V gene encodes CDR1 SNHLY and CDR2 FYNNEI. The CDR3 is 10 residues long. CDR3 DNA: TGTGCCAGCTACCGGGGGACCCAGTACTTC. Translation: CASYRGTQYF.

In the case of this clonotype: A read error is possible here, since a much larger clone lies one base away. The chain uses TRBV2 and TRBJ2-1; weak D call: TRBD1 (6 bases). This CDR3 is built from 18 residues. In germline, CDR1 is SNHLY, CDR2 FYNNEI. CDR3 sequence (DNA): TGTGCCTGCAGTCGAAGGGTTCAGGGGAAGAGCTCCTACAATGAGCAGTTCTTC. This sequence encodes CACSRRVQGKSSYNEQFF. The whole variable domain, filled in from reference TRBV2 and TRBJ2-1, reads EPEVTQTPSHQVTQMGQEVILRCVPISNHLYFYWYRQILGQKVEFLVSFYNNEISEKSEIFDDQFSVERPDGSNFTLKIRSTKLEDSAMYFCACSRRVQGKSSYNEQFFGPGTRLTVL.

Worth noting for this clonotype: A junction end diverges from the germline sequence, so it may reflect a read error. The DNA of the CDR3 is TGTGCCAGCAGTTTCCAGGGTGGCTATCATCCCCAGCATTTT. Residues: CASSFQGGYHPQHF. The rearrangement uses TRBV27 and TRBJ1-5, with a tentative D call TRBD1 (5 bases). Per germline, CDR1 MNHEY and CDR2 SMNVEV (reference sequence). CDR3 length: 14 residues.

This clonotype was counted ten times or more. The chain links TRBV29-1 to TRBJ1-2, with D possibly TRBD1 on 6 matching bases. Between the trimmed V and J ends, which lost 7 bases and 8 bases, there was a span of 17 bases. Germline V gives CDR1 SQVTM, CDR2 ANQGSEA. The CDR3 extends over 12 amino acids. For the CDR3, the DNA is TGCAGCGCCCAAGCACAGGGAAGCGGCTACACCTTC. It codes for CSAQAQGSGYTF.

The chain is built from TRBV29-1 and TRBJ2-5; D ambiguous. The germline gives CDR1 SQVTM, CDR2 ANQGSEA. The CDR3 totals 11 residues. Trimming pared 8 bases from V and 4 bases from J, leaving 11 bases between. The CDR3 loop reads CSPKIGETQYF. The CDR3 DNA reads TGCAGCCCTAAGATCGGAGAGACCCAGTACTTC. Supplemented by reference TRBV29-1 and TRBJ2-5, the full variable domain reads SAVISQKPSRDICQRGTSLTIQCQVDSQVTMMFWYRQQPGQSLTLIATANQGSEATYESGFVIDKFPISRPNLTFSTLTVSNMSPEDSSIYLCSPKIGETQYFGPGTRLLVL.

In its sample, this clonotype was seen many times. The gene calls are TRBV3-1 and TRBJ2-7, with a possible D match to TRBD1 (5 bases). CDR1 is LGHDT and CDR2 is YNNKEL in the germline V gene (reference sequence). This CDR3 is 15 amino acids long. The ends were cut back, 4 bases at V and 2 bases at J, with 15 bases in the middle. CDR3 nucleotides: TGTGCCAGCAGCCCCGCGCAGGGATTCACCTACGAGCAGTACTTC. The encoded protein is CASSPAQGFTYEQYF.

With respect to this clonotype: Lacking the conserved final phenylalanine or tryptophan, this CDR3 likely reflects a read error. This chain's CDR3 is CASSLLTSGPPVELFL. The CDR3 DNA sequence: TGTGCCAGCAGCTTGCTGACTAGCGGGCCCCCGGTGGAGCTGTTTTTA. V gene TRBV7-2 combines with J gene TRBJ2-2; 10 bases are shared with TRBD2. The CDR3 has 16 amino acids. Germline CDR1 and CDR2: SGHTA and FQGNSA. Trimming removed 3 bases from V and 10 bases from J; junction bases left unmatched: 11.

This clonotype came up many times. V usage is TRBV11-3 and J usage is TRBJ2-1, with D perhaps matching TRBD2 (6 bases). The V gene's germline CDR1 is SGHNT and CDR2 YENEEA. The CDR3 covers 16 residues. V was pared by 5 bases and J by 2 bases, with 16 bases between. CDR3 nucleotides: TGTGCCAGCAGCCTCGGGGGAGCGCGGGCCTACAATGAGCAGTTCTTC. Translation gives CASSLGGARAYNEQFF.

The table lists this clonotype with many counts. The J gene is TRBJ1-2, the V gene TRBV6-1; D not resolved. This CDR3 contains 15 residues. Trimming left V 7 bases short and J 0 bases short, with 15 bases between. In germline, CDR1 is MNHNS, CDR2 SASEGT. CDR3 in amino acids: CASIPVGGANYGYTF. The CDR3 coding sequence is TGTGCCAGCATCCCGGTCGGAGGAGCTAACTATGGCTACACCTTC.